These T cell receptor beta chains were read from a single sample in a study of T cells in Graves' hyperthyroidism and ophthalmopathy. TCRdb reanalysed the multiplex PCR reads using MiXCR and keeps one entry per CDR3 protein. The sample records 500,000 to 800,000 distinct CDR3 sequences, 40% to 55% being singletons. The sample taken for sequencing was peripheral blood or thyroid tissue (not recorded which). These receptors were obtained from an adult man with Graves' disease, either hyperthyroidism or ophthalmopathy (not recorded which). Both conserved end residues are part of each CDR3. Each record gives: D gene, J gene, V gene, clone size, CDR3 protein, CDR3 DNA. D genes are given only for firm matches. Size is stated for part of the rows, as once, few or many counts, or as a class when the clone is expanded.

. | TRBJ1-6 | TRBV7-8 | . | CASSQDHYNSPLHF | TGTGCCAGCAGCCAGGACCACTATAATTCACCCCTCCACTTT
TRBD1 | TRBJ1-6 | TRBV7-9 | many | CASSSTGDSPLHF | TGTGCCAGCAGCTCGACAGGGGATTCACCCCTCCACTTT
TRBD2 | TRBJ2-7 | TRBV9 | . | CASSVTSGGYYEQYF | TGTGCCAGCAGCGTTACTAGCGGGGGTTACTACGAGCAGTACTTC
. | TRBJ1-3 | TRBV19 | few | CASSRGRRAGNTIYF | TGTGCCAGTAGTAGGGGGAGAAGGGCTGGAAACACCATATATTTT
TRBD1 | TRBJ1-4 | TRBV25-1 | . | CASSDRDRVEEKLFF | TGTGCCAGCAGTGACCGGGACAGGGTTGAGGAAAAACTGTTTTTT
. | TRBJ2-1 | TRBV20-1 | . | CSARESGPVNEQFF | TGCAGTGCTAGAGAGAGCGGGCCAGTCAATGAGCAGTTCTTC
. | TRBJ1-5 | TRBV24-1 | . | CATSPSFGAGADQPQHF | TGTGCCACCTCGCCGTCATTTGGGGCAGGTGCGGATCAGCCCCAGCATTTT
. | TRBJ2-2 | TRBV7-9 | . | CASSFDGELFF | TGTGCCAGCAGTTTCGACGGGGAGCTGTTTTTT
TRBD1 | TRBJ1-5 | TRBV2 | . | CASSERGQGNQPQHF | TGTGCCAGCAGTGAACGCGGACAGGGGAATCAGCCCCAGCATTTT
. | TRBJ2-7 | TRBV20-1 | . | CSATPFALRDGESYEQYF | TGCAGTGCTACCCCTTTTGCTCTCCGGGACGGAGAATCCTACGAGCAGTACTTC
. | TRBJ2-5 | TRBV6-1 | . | CASRGEDQETQYF | TGTGCCAGCAGGGGGGAGGACCAAGAGACCCAGTACTTC
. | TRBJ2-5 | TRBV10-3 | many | CAIRDSQETQYF | TGTGCCATCAGGGACAGTCAAGAGACCCAGTACTTC
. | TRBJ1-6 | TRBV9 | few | CASSQATGDRMNSPLHF | TGCGCCAGCAGCCAGGCGACAGGCGATCGGATGAATTCACCCCTCCACTTT
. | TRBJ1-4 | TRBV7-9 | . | CASSLRGLVQLLF | TGTGCCAGCAGCTTAAGGGGTTTAGTTCAACTGCTTTTT
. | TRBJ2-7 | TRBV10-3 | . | CAISTRLAYEQYF | TGTGCCATCAGTACACGACTAGCCTACGAGCAGTACTTC
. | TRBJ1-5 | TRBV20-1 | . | CSASSGGGQHQPQHF | TGCAGTGCTAGCTCGGGCGGGGGCCAACATCAGCCCCAGCATTTT
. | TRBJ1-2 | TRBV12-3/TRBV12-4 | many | CASTLQGMDGYTF | TGTGCCAGCACCCTCCAGGGAATGGATGGCTACACCTTC
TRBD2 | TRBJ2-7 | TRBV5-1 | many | CASSLTSGGSEQYF | TGCGCCAGCAGCTTGACTAGCGGGGGAAGCGAGCAGTACTTC
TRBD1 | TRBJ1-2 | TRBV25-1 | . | CASGSDRGSGYTF | TGTGCCAGCGGTTCGGACAGGGGCTCTGGCTACACCTTC
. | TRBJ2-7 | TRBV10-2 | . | CASRPDSSSYEQYF | TGCGCCAGCAGACCCGACTCAAGCTCCTACGAGCAGTACTTC
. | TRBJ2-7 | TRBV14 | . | CASSQGLRKVPYEQYF | TGTGCCAGCAGCCAAGGACTCCGGAAGGTCCCCTACGAGCAGTACTTC
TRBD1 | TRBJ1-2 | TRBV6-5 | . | CASSYDRGDGYTF | TGTGCCAGCAGTTACGACAGGGGAGACGGCTACACCTTC
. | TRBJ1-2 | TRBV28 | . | CASSLIGPLRGYTF | TGTGCCAGCAGTTTGATAGGCCCCCTGCGGGGCTACACCTTC
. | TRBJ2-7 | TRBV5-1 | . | CASSLVPTLGHEQYF | TGCGCCAGCAGCTTGGTACCGACCCTCGGGCACGAGCAGTACTTC
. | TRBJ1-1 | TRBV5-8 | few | CASSLDLVAEAFF | TGTGCCAGCAGCTTAGATTTGGTCGCTGAAGCTTTCTTT
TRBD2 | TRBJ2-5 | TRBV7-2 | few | CASSQVRAGGLVGEVTQYF | TGTGCCAGCAGCCAAGTTAGAGCGGGGGGGCTTGTAGGGGAAGTGACCCAGTACTTC
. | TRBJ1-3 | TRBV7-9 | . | CASSLWDTIYF | TGTGCCAGCAGCTTATGGGACACCATATATTTT
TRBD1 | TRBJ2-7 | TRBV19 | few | CASSIDKDRGRPGEQYF | TGTGCCAGTAGTATAGATAAGGACAGGGGACGTCCGGGGGAGCAGTACTTC
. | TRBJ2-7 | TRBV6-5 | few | CASSNRPSSYEQYF | TGTGCCAGCAGCAACCGACCGAGCTCCTACGAGCAGTACTTC
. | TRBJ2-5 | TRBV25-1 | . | CASREGAAGTQETQYF | TGTGCCAGCAGGGAAGGGGCGGCAGGTACTCAAGAGACCCAGTACTTC
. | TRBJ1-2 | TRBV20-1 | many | CSARPPASAYGYTF | TGCAGTGCTAGACCCCCAGCCTCGGCCTATGGCTACACCTTC
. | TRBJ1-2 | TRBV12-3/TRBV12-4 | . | CASSSPGRGGYGYTF | TGTGCCAGCAGCAGCCCCGGACGGGGGGGCTATGGCTACACCTTC
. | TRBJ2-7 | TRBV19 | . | CASSKGKNEQYF | TGTGCCAGTAGTAAGGGAAAGAACGAGCAGTACTTC
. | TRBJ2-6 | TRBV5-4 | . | CASSPTVLTF | TGTGCCAGCAGTCCCACCGTCCTGACTTTC
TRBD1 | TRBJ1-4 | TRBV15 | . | CATSNRDRTNEKLFF | TGTGCCACCAGCAACCGGGACAGAACTAATGAAAAACTGTTTTTT
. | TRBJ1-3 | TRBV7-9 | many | CASSQEFNTIYF | TGTGCCAGCAGCCAAGAGTTCAACACCATATATTTT
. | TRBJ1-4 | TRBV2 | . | CASSLPGEEKLFF | TGTGCCAGCAGTTTACCGGGGGAAGAAAAACTGTTTTTT
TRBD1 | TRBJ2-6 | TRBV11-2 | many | CASSTWTGSGANVLTF | TGTGCCAGCAGCACCTGGACAGGGTCTGGGGCCAACGTCCTGACTTTC
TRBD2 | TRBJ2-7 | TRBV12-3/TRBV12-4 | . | CASSGGTSGRRREQYF | TGTGCCAGCAGTGGTGGGACTAGCGGGAGACGTCGAGAGCAGTACTTC
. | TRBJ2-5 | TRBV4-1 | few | CASSQGTPGLQETQYF | TGCGCCAGCAGCCAAGGAACACCGGGCCTGCAAGAGACCCAGTACTTC
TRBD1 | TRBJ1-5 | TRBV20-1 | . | CSASSPTGGLGQPQHF | TGCAGTGCCAGCAGTCCGACAGGGGGCTTGGGTCAGCCCCAGCATTTT
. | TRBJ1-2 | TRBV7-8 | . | CASSQGQGRHWGYTF | TGCGCCAGCAGCCAAGGGCAGGGACGTCATTGGGGCTACACCTTC